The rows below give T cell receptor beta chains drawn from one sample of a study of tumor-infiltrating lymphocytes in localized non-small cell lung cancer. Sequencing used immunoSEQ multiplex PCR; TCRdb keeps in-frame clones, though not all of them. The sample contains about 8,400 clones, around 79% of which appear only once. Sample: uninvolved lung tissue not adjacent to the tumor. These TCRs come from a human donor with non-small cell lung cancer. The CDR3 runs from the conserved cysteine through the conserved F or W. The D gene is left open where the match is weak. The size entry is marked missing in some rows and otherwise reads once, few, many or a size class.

CASSLWSGGGTGELFF,TGTGCCAGCAGTTTATGGAGCGGCGGCGGCACCGGGGAGCTGTTTTTT,TRBV27,NA,NA,TRBJ2-2
CASSLAQAGAGYTF,TGTGCCAGCAGCTTAGCGCAGGCAGGGGCTGGCTACACCTTC,TRBV7-9,NA,NA,TRBJ1-2
CASSSQGQGAEAFF,TGTGCCAGCAGCTCCCAGGGTCAGGGCGCTGAAGCTTTCTTT,TRBV7-3,NA,once,TRBJ1-1
CASRGRKTEAFF,TGTGCCAGCAGGGGGAGGAAAACTGAAGCTTTCTTT,TRBV5-4,NA,NA,TRBJ1-1
CASSPREGKPQHF,TGCGCCAGCAGTCCCAGGGAGGGGAAGCCCCAGCATTTT,TRBV4-1,NA,once,TRBJ1-5
CASSHSSGTSTYEQYF,TGTGCCAGTAGTCATTCTTCCGGGACTAGCACCTACGAGCAGTACTTC,TRBV19,TRBD2,NA,TRBJ2-7
CASSPSGAPTEAFF,TGTGCCAGCTCACCCTCGGGGGCCCCCACTGAAGCTTTCTTT,TRBV18,NA,few,TRBJ1-1
CASSPTQNTGYQPQHF,TGTGCCAGCTCACCTACCCAAAACACAGGGTATCAGCCCCAGCATTTT,TRBV18,NA,NA,TRBJ1-5
CASSPIPDFNTEAFF,TGTGCCAGTAGTCCCATACCCGACTTTAACACTGAAGCTTTCTTT,TRBV19,NA,few,TRBJ1-1
CASSPPDRTGGYTF,TGTGCCAGCAGTCCTCCAGACAGAACGGGCGGCTACACCTTC,TRBV27,NA,once,TRBJ1-2
CASTRSDGPYEQYF,TGCGCCAGCACCCGGTCGGACGGTCCCTACGAGCAGTACTTC,TRBV5-1,NA,NA,TRBJ2-7
CASSPPSSGRPYEQYF,TGTGCCAGCAGCCCACCGTCTAGCGGGAGGCCCTACGAGCAGTACTTC,TRBV7-2,TRBD2,NA,TRBJ2-7
CATSSLAGGIDTQYF,TGTGCCACCAGCAGTCTAGCGGGAGGGATAGATACGCAGTATTTT,TRBV15,TRBD2,once,TRBJ2-3
CASSGLAGYQETQYF,TGTGCCAGCAGTGGACTAGCGGGGTACCAAGAGACCCAGTACTTC,TRBV2,TRBD2,NA,TRBJ2-5
CASSTNPVRGPDTQYF,TGTGCCAGCAGTACCAACCCCGTCCGGGGACCAGATACGCAGTATTTT,TRBV27,NA,NA,TRBJ2-3
CASSYRGTGELFF,TGTGCCAGCAGTTATCGGGGGACCGGGGAGCTGTTTTTT,TRBV6-5,NA,NA,TRBJ2-2
CAISNGGTDTEAFF,TGTGCCATCTCGAATGGGGGCACGGACACTGAAGCTTTCTTT,TRBV28,NA,NA,TRBJ1-1
CASSDFAGASSYEQYF,TGCGCCAGCAGTGACTTTGCGGGAGCATCAAGCTACGAGCAGTACTTC,TRBV10-2,TRBD2,NA,TRBJ2-7
CASSLATGWGISAEAFF,TGTGCCAGCAGCTTAGCTACAGGGTGGGGTATTTCGGCTGAAGCTTTCTTT,TRBV11-2,NA,NA,TRBJ1-1
CASSWTGTVVYEQYF,TGTGCCAGCAGTTGGACCGGGACAGTAGTGTACGAGCAGTACTTC,TRBV27,TRBD1,NA,TRBJ2-7
CASSFQRVGGEAFF,TGTGCCAGCAGCTTTCAAAGGGTCGGGGGGGAAGCTTTCTTT,TRBV11-2,NA,NA,TRBJ1-1
CAWSPWGTGNTIYF,TGTGCCTGGAGCCCCTGGGGGACTGGAAACACCATATATTTT,TRBV30,NA,once,TRBJ1-3
CASSDTGGWGYTF,TGCGCCAGCAGCGACACAGGGGGTTGGGGCTACACCTTC,TRBV5-1,TRBD1,NA,TRBJ1-2
CASSLSSGAHEQYF,TGCGCCAGCAGCCTCTCTAGCGGGGCTCACGAGCAGTACTTC,TRBV5-1,TRBD2,NA,TRBJ2-7